These T cell receptor beta chains were read from a single sample in a study of blood T cell repertoires in COVID-19. The assay was immunoSEQ multiplex PCR, and TCRdb's table has in-frame clones only and misses some. The table includes 130,000 to 150,000 clones, less than 90% detected once. The sequencing input was PBMCs or T cells enriched from blood (not recorded which). These receptors all stem from a woman between 45 and 65 years old who had been exposed to COVID-19. Both conserved end residues are part of each CDR3. A D gene is named only where the DNA matches it firmly. The listing skips clone size in some rows; elsewhere it reads once, few, many or a size class.

TRBD2 | TRBJ2-1 | - | TRBV27 | CASSLTSGGLSYNEQFF | TGTGCCAGCAGTTTGACTAGCGGGGGGCTCTCCTACAATGAGCAGTTCTTC
TRBD1 | TRBJ1-3 | - | TRBV19 | CASSIRTSGGTAFSGNTIYF | TGTGCCAGTAGTATAAGAACGAGCGGGGGGACAGCGTTCTCTGGAAACACCATATATTTT
- | TRBJ2-5 | - | TRBV5-4 | CASRGIAAQETQYF | TGTGCCAGCAGAGGGATAGCGGCACAAGAGACCCAGTACTTC
- | TRBJ1-6 | - | TRBV6-1 | CASSEAPRNSPLHF | TGTGCCAGCAGTGAAGCCCCCCGGAATTCACCCCTCCACTTT
- | TRBJ2-6 | - | TRBV7-9 | CASSLVGGAGANVLTF | TGTGCCAGCAGCTTAGTTGGCGGGGCTGGGGCCAACGTCCTGACTTTC
- | TRBJ1-5 | once | TRBV18 | CASSPQGDQPQHF | TGTGCCAGCTCACCACAGGGGGATCAGCCCCAGCATTTT
- | TRBJ2-3 | - | TRBV7-2 | CASSPMGGTDTQYF | TGTGCCAGCAGCCCCATGGGGGGTACAGATACGCAGTATTTT
TRBD1 | TRBJ1-1 | - | TRBV2 | CASSGQGGTEAFF | TGTGCCAGCAGTGGACAGGGCGGCACTGAAGCTTTCTTT
TRBD2 | TRBJ2-1 | - | TRBV7-9 | CASSLFSGGVNEQFF | TGTGCCAGCAGCTTATTCTCCGGGGGGGTCAATGAGCAGTTCTTC
- | TRBJ1-1 | once | TRBV9 | CASSVVGATEAFF | TGTGCCAGCAGCGTAGTTGGGGCCACTGAAGCTTTCTTT
TRBD1 | TRBJ2-1 | - | TRBV7-2 | CASSLQGAAGEQFF | TGTGCCAGCAGCTTACAGGGGGCTGCGGGTGAGCAGTTCTTC
TRBD2 | TRBJ2-5 | - | TRBV3-1/TRBV3-2 | CASSQAPSGQETQYF | TGTGCCAGCAGCCAAGCCCCTAGCGGACAAGAGACCCAGTACTTC
TRBD1 | TRBJ2-2 | - | TRBV5-1 | CASSFSGQGRGGELFF | TGCGCCAGCAGCTTCTCCGGACAGGGACGGGGCGGGGAGCTGTTTTTT
- | TRBJ1-5 | once | TRBV19 | CASSISGVTQPQHF | TGTGCCAGTAGTATTTCAGGGGTGACTCAGCCCCAGCATTTT
TRBD2 | TRBJ2-7 | - | TRBV7-2 | CASSPPGASGSYEQYF | TGTGCCAGCAGCCCCCCAGGGGCTAGCGGGTCCTACGAGCAGTACTTC
- | TRBJ2-1 | - | TRBV6-5 | CASRGLPSSYNEQFF | TGTGCCAGCAGGGGGCTTCCGAGCTCCTACAATGAGCAGTTCTTC
- | TRBJ1-1 | - | TRBV4-2 | CASSQTAEAFF | TGTGCCAGCAGCCAAACGGCTGAAGCTTTCTTT
TRBD1 | TRBJ1-4 | - | TRBV9 | CASSGRGINEKLFF | TGTGCCAGCAGCGGCAGGGGGATTAATGAAAAACTGTTTTTT
- | TRBJ1-2 | - | TRBV15 | CATSRDPSLILNYGYTF | TGTGCCACCAGCAGAGATCCCTCCCTAATTCTCAACTATGGCTACACCTTC
- | TRBJ2-1 | - | TRBV5-5 | CASSSLPHEQFF | TGTGCCAGCAGCTCACTCCCACATGAGCAGTTCTTC
- | TRBJ2-3 | once | TRBV18 | CASSPGDSYTQYF | TGTGCCAGCTCACCCGGAGACTCTTATACGCAGTATTTT
- | TRBJ2-6 | - | TRBV19 | CASSIHGRGANVLTF | TGTGCCAGTAGTATTCATGGGCGTGGGGCCAACGTCCTGACTTTC
- | TRBJ1-2 | - | TRBV2 | CASSEGESYGYTF | TGTGCCAGCAGCGAGGGGGAGAGCTATGGCTACACCTTC
TRBD1 | TRBJ1-6 | - | TRBV18 | CASSPIRTGDSSPLHF | TGTGCCAGCTCACCAATACGGACAGGGGACAGCTCACCCCTCCACTTT
- | TRBJ1-3 | - | TRBV4-1 | CASSQDPVEGRPNTIYF | TGCGCCAGCAGCCAAGACCCCGTAGAGGGGAGGCCCAACACCATATATTTT
- | TRBJ1-2 | - | TRBV3-1/TRBV3-2 | CASRGSPPNYGYTF | TGTGCCAGCAGGGGGAGTCCCCCTAACTATGGCTACACCTTC
- | TRBJ2-7 | - | TRBV19 | CASSRDFAGRSYEQYF | TGTGCCAGTAGTAGAGACTTCGCGGGAAGATCCTACGAGCAGTACTTC
- | TRBJ2-5 | - | TRBV6-5 | CASSPTPRSETQYF | TGTGCCAGCAGTCCCACCCCCCGCAGTGAGACCCAGTACTTC
TRBD2 | TRBJ2-1 | - | TRBV18 | CASSPGVAGDYNEQFF | TGTGCCAGCTCACCCGGGGTAGCGGGAGACTACAATGAGCAGTTCTTC
TRBD1 | TRBJ1-2 | - | TRBV2 | CASSVTGYGNGYTF | TGTGCCAGCAGCGTGACAGGGTACGGGAATGGCTACACCTTC
TRBD2 | TRBJ2-3 | - | TRBV10-3 | CASSGGAGDTQYF | TGTGCCAGTAGCGGGGGGGCCGGGGATACGCAGTATTTT
TRBD1 | TRBJ2-5 | - | TRBV9 | CASSRGQGQETQYF | TGTGCCAGCAGCAGGGGACAGGGGCAAGAGACCCAGTACTTC
- | TRBJ2-1 | - | TRBV5-1 | CASGGPSSYNEQFF | TGCGCCAGCGGGGGCCCGAGCTCCTACAATGAGCAGTTCTTC
TRBD1 | TRBJ1-4 | once | TRBV7-9 | CASRDRGGEKLFF | TGTGCCAGTAGAGACAGGGGCGGGGAAAAACTGTTTTTT
TRBD1 | TRBJ2-7 | - | TRBV7-8 | CASSSGQLGGQYF | TGTGCCAGCAGCTCGGGACAGCTAGGCGGGCAGTACTTC
TRBD2 | TRBJ2-1 | - | TRBV28 | CASSSSGVGYNEQFF | TGTGCCAGCAGCTCGAGCGGGGTGGGATACAATGAGCAGTTCTTC
TRBD1 | TRBJ1-5 | - | TRBV19 | CASRKGQFNQPQHF | TGTGCCAGTAGAAAGGGACAGTTCAATCAGCCCCAGCATTTT
- | TRBJ1-4 | - | TRBV5-1 | CASRTDTQGAANEKLFF | TGCGCCAGCAGGACGGACACTCAGGGCGCGGCTAATGAAAAACTGTTTTTT
- | TRBJ2-7 | - | TRBV6-1 | CASSENAGSSYEQYF | TGTGCCAGCAGTGAAAACGCGGGGAGCTCCTACGAGCAGTACTTC
- | TRBJ2-5 | - | TRBV9 | CASSVTSSRGKETQYF | TGTGCCAGCAGCGTAACAAGCAGTAGGGGGAAAGAGACCCAGTACTTC
TRBD1 | TRBJ1-1 | - | TRBV7-9 | CASSLGDRGKGYTEAFF | TGTGCCAGCAGCTTAGGGGACAGGGGAAAGGGGTACACTGAAGCTTTCTTT
TRBD2 | TRBJ2-3 | - | TRBV7-9 | CASSVLPSGSPPDTQYF | TGTGCCAGCAGCGTTCTTCCTAGCGGGAGTCCCCCAGATACGCAGTATTTT
TRBD1 | TRBJ1-6 | - | TRBV6-4 | CASSPTGGETPLHF | TGTGCCAGCAGTCCGACAGGGGGCGAAACACCCCTCCACTTT
TRBD1 | TRBJ1-5 | - | TRBV28 | CASSLWGGQGRNQPQHF | TGTGCCAGCAGTTTATGGGGGGGACAGGGCCGTAATCAGCCCCAGCATTTT
TRBD1 | TRBJ2-7 | - | TRBV6-1 | CASSQYSTGAYEQYF | TGTGCCAGCAGCCAATATTCGACAGGGGCCTACGAGCAGTACTTC
TRBD1 | TRBJ1-5 | - | TRBV5-3 | CARSPADGTGRGNQPQHF | TGTGCCAGAAGCCCTGCTGACGGGACAGGGCGGGGCAATCAGCCCCAGCATTTT
- | TRBJ1-5 | - | TRBV15 | CATSPERGSNQPQHF | TGTGCCACCAGCCCGGAGCGGGGCAGCAATCAGCCCCAGCATTTT
- | TRBJ1-3 | - | TRBV9 | CASSAGGGNTIYF | TGTGCCAGCAGCGCGGGGGGTGGAAACACCATATATTTT
TRBD2 | TRBJ2-3 | - | TRBV19 | CASSIRLAGGSDTQYF | TGTGCCAGTAGTATTAGGCTAGCGGGAGGTTCAGATACGCAGTATTTT
- | TRBJ2-4 | - | TRBV18 | CASSPTSGSNIQYF | TGTGCCAGCTCACCAACTTCGGGTTCAAACATTCAGTACTTC